This TCR beta chain was recovered during a study of T cell changes during pregnancy in multiple sclerosis. TCRdb's copy holds only in-frame clones and misses some; the assay was immunoSEQ multiplex PCR. The data contain about 45,000 clones, around 90% of them singletons. This CDR3 is 14 amino acids long. From germline, CDR1 is SEHNR and CDR2 FQNEAQ (reference sequence). V dropped 5 bases and J dropped 5; count of bases not matched to a gene: 3. In this sample, this clone turned up a few times. The source was peripheral blood, collected in the first trimester of pregnancy. The chain links TRBV7-9 to TRBJ1-4, with 9 bases lining up with TRBD1. This TCR derives from a female donor with multiple sclerosis, enrolled in a pregnancy study. Here the CDR3 DNA reads TGTGCCAGCAGCCCCGGGACAGGGAATGAAAAACTGTTTTTT. This gives the protein CASSPGTGNEKLFF.